This passage covers 29 T cell receptor beta chains from one sample sequenced in a study of cytomegalovirus exposure and HLA in healthy donors (dated by TCRdb to about 2017). Library preparation was by the immunoSEQ multiplex PCR assay. A mixture of 60 forward primers for TCR Vbeta segments and 13 reverse primers for TCR Jbeta segments was used in the multiplex PCR. Not all clones reach the TCRdb copy of this immuneACCESS table, which keeps in-frame sequences only. Checked studies attribute under half of the gap to unresolved V genes and leave the rest unexplained. In this sample the table shows approximately 160,000 clones, roughly 77% of which occur a single time. Clones ranked in the top ten supply 4.5% to 5% of the sample. Sequenced sample: PBMCs. The receptors come from a man aged 18 to 30 in good health and CMV-seropositive.

The chain joins TRBV9 to TRBJ1-1, with a weak D call TRBD1 (5 bases). Per germline, CDR1 SGDLS and CDR2 YYNGEE. This CDR3 spans 15 amino acids. The V and J ends lost 0 bases and 3 bases respectively, with 12 bases between them. CDR3 sequence: CASSVEGVVDTEAFF. The CDR3 region has the DNA TGTGCCAGCAGCGTAGAAGGGGTAGTGGACACTGAAGCTTTCTTT.

This chain connects TRBV19 to TRBJ2-5; 12 bases align to TRBD2. The CDR3 runs 15 residues. Losses at the gene ends were 4 bases for V and 5 bases for J; bases not matched to a gene: 5. Germline CDR1 and CDR2: LNHDA and SQIVND (reference sequence). CDR3 nucleotide sequence: TGTGCCAGTAGTAGCGGACTAGCGGGGATTGAGACCCAGTACTTC. Amino acids: CASSSGLAGIETQYF.

V and J are TRBV4-2 and TRBJ2-2; a weak D match, TRBD1 (6 bases). In germline, CDR1 is LGHNA, CDR2 YNFKEQ. V was clipped by 1 base and J by 4 bases, with 13 bases between them. This CDR3 comprises 16 residues. The CDR3 is CASSQVQAGATGELFF. The CDR3 DNA follows: TGTGCCAGCAGCCAAGTACAGGCAGGGGCCACCGGGGAGCTGTTTTTT.

There are many counts of this clone. V usage is TRBV7-6 and J usage is TRBJ2-6; TRBD1 is a possible D gene (7 bases). Germline CDR1 is SGHVS and CDR2 is FNYEAQ. The CDR3 loop spans 16 amino acids. Between the trimmed V and J ends, which lost 5 bases and 1 base, there was a span of 12 bases. The DNA of the CDR3 is TGTGCCAGCAGCCCAGGGGGGCTTTCTGGGGCCAACGTCCTGACTTTC. Translation gives CASSPGGLSGANVLTF.

This clone was counted a single time. The chain employs TRBV29-1 and TRBJ1-2; D possibly corresponds to TRBD1 (6 bases). The CDR3 sequence is 11 residues long. Trimming shortened V by 3 bases and J by 8 bases, and 10 bases separated the two germline ends. CDR1 SQVTM and CDR2 ANQGSEA come from the germline V gene. Here the CDR3 reads CSVDRGIGYTF. In DNA form, the CDR3 reads TGCAGCGTTGACAGGGGTATAGGCTACACCTTC.

The chain uses TRBV10-3 and TRBJ2-2; the D is unclear. With 0 bases removed from V and 6 bases from J, the gap between germline ends came to 5 bases. This CDR3 is 13 amino acids long. Germline CDR1 ENHRY, CDR2 SYGVKD. The CDR3 reads CAISESRAGELFF. The CDR3 DNA sequence: TGTGCCATCAGTGAGTCTCGGGCCGGGGAGCTGTTTTTT.

The J gene is TRBJ2-3, the V gene TRBV5-1, with 7 bases identical to TRBD1. The CDR3 sequence is 15 residues long. Germline V gives CDR1 SGHRS, CDR2 YFSETQ. The J segment lost 2 bases and the V segment lost 4 bases, leaving 7 bases of the junction unmatched. The CDR3 region is CASSPRGGSTDTQYF. The CDR3 DNA is TGCGCCAGCAGCCCGAGAGGGGGCTCCACAGATACGCAGTATTTT.

This clone showed up just once. V usage is TRBV2 and J usage is TRBJ2-3, with 10 bases lining up with TRBD2. The J segment lost 5 bases and the V segment lost 6 bases, leaving 8 bases of the junction unmatched. This CDR3 is built from 15 residues. CDR1 is SNHLY, CDR2 FYNNEI, per germline. The CDR3 here is CASRALAGAGDTQYF. The CDR3 DNA reads as TGTGCCAGCAGGGCGCTAGCGGGAGCAGGAGATACGCAGTATTTT.

The chain joins TRBV28 to TRBJ1-3; 8 positions match TRBD1. V shed 6 bases and J 4 bases; nucleotides not matched to a gene: 2. Germline CDR1 MDHEN, CDR2 SYDVKM. The length of the CDR3 is 13 residues. As DNA, the CDR3 is TGTGCCAGCAGCAGGGGGCTCGGAAACACCATATATTTT. Translating it yields CASSRGLGNTIYF.

This sequence joins TRBV9 and TRBJ2-1, with a weak D call TRBD2 (6 bases). V was clipped by 5 bases and J by 2 bases, with 14 bases between them. This CDR3 has 15 amino acids. Germline CDR1 and CDR2: SGDLS and YYNGEE. CDR3 in DNA: TGTGCCAGCAGAGTGGGAGTAGCGGCCTACAATGAGCAGTTCTTC. Protein: CASRVGVAAYNEQFF.

The rearrangement uses TRBV19 and TRBJ1-1, with D unclear. Germline V CDR1 and CDR2: LNHDA, SQIVND (reference sequence). The CDR3 runs to 13 residues. The V end lost 4 bases, the J end lost 2 bases, and 8 bases lay between the germline ends. The CDR3 region is CASSKAGNTEAFF. In nucleotides, the CDR3 is TGTGCCAGTAGTAAGGCGGGAAACACTGAAGCTTTCTTT.

This sequence joins TRBV5-6 and TRBJ1-2, with 8 bases fitting TRBD1. CDR1 SGHDT and CDR2 YYEEEE come from the germline V gene. This CDR3 spans 15 amino acids. Trimming at V came to 0 bases and at J to 6 bases, leaving 7 bases not matched to a gene. The CDR3 here is CASSLAGRGRHGYTF. The CDR3 DNA is TGTGCCAGCAGCTTGGCCGGCAGGGGGCGACATGGCTACACCTTC.

Details on this clone: Other DNA sequences in the same sample also yield this CDR3. V and J are TRBV6-1 and TRBJ1-1, with a weak D call TRBD1 (5 bases). The germline V and J ends were trimmed by 1 base and 2 bases, with 8 bases remaining between them. The CDR3 runs to 14 residues. Germline V CDR1 and CDR2: MNHNS, SASEGT. CDR3 sequence reads: CASSEDQGNTEAFF. In DNA form, the CDR3 reads TGTGCCAGCAGTGAAGATCAGGGAAACACTGAAGCTTTCTTT.

V gene TRBV2 combines with J gene TRBJ2-5, with TRBD1 as a possible D gene (6 bases). This CDR3 comprises 15 residues. V was shortened by 6 bases and J by 5 bases, with 19 bases between the two germline ends. Germline assignment: CDR1 SNHLY and CDR2 FYNNEI. DNA of the CDR3: TGTGCCAGCAGCCGGGACACTCCTGATGGGGAGACCCAGTACTTC. Amino acids: CASSRDTPDGETQYF.

The chain has TRBV30 and TRBJ2-7, with a weak D call TRBD1 (6 bases). CDR3 length equals 11 residues. Germline values: CDR1 GTSNPN, CDR2 SVGIG (reference sequence). The ends were cut back, 1 base at V and 6 bases at J, with 7 bases in the middle. The CDR3 loop is CAWSEGGEQYV. DNA for the CDR3: TGTGCCTGGAGTGAAGGGGGCGAGCAGTACGTC.

The genes are TRBV6-1 and TRBJ1-1, with D unresolved. Trimming stripped 8 bases from V and 0 bases from J, with 10 bases between. The CDR3 has 13 amino acids. Germline V lookup: CDR1 MNHNS, CDR2 SASEGT. CDR3 amino acids: CASVAVVNTEAFF. CDR3 DNA: TGTGCCAGCGTTGCGGTTGTGAACACTGAAGCTTTCTTT.

V and J are TRBV19 and TRBJ1-2; D uncertain. V shed 3 bases and J shed 2 bases, with 13 bases lying between them. The CDR3 runs to 15 residues. Germline V gene data show CDR1 as LNHDA and CDR2 as SQIVND (reference sequence). In nucleotides, the CDR3 is TGTGCCAGTAGTATCCCCCGGGGATTAAACTATGGCTACACCTTC. The encoded protein is CASSIPRGLNYGYTF.

The V gene is TRBV5-4, the J gene TRBJ2-5; the D gene is possibly TRBD2 (6 bases). V was clipped by 2 bases and J by 3 bases, with 11 bases between them. Germline values: CDR1 SGHNT, CDR2 YYREEE (reference sequence). The CDR3 has 14 residues. CDR3 in amino acids: CASSLRGTEETQYF. The CDR3 DNA reads TGTGCCAGCAGCTTACGCGGGACGGAAGAGACCCAGTACTTC.

The genes are TRBV30 and TRBJ1-4; no clear D. In germline, CDR1 is GTSNPN, CDR2 SVGIG (reference sequence). The CDR3 runs to 14 residues. Deletions cut 6 bases from V and 0 bases from J, with 11 bases between. This CDR3 reads CACPQQTTNEKLFF. The CDR3 bases are TGTGCCTGTCCTCAACAGACAACTAATGAAAAACTGTTTTTT.

The V call is TRBV7-9, the J call TRBJ2-1, with 10 bases fitting TRBD2. Germline V gene sequence: CDR1 SEHNR, CDR2 FQNEAQ (reference sequence). With V trimmed by 4 bases and J by 6 bases, 6 bases remained unmatched. This CDR3 is built from 15 residues. CDR3 region: CASSSNRLAGNEQFF. Written as DNA, the CDR3 is TGTGCCAGCAGCTCGAACCGACTAGCGGGCAATGAGCAGTTCTTC.

This clone was seen a handful of times. The CDR3 is CASSVTGALGETQYF. The CDR3 nucleotides read TGTGCCAGCAGCGTTACGGGAGCCTTGGGTGAGACCCAGTACTTC. The chain carries TRBV9 and TRBJ2-5; possibly TRBD2 for D (6 bases). The V end lost 2 bases, the J end lost 5 bases, and 16 bases lay between the germline ends. This CDR3 is 15 amino acids long. CDR1 SGDLS and CDR2 YYNGEE come from the germline V gene.

The CDR3 DNA reads TGTGCCAGCAGCACTGGACAGTCCACAGATACGCAGTATTTT. It codes for CASSTGQSTDTQYF. The chain uses TRBV13 and TRBJ2-3; TRBD1 is a possible D gene (6 bases). This CDR3 comprises 14 residues. CDR1 is PRHDT and CDR2 is FYEKMQ in the germline V gene (reference sequence). V lost 5 bases, J lost 2 bases, and 11 bases lay in between.

The gene calls are TRBV11-3 and TRBJ1-2, with D perhaps TRBD1 (6 bases). The CDR3 runs to 13 residues. V lost 5 bases, J lost 1 base, and 8 bases lay in between. From germline, CDR1 is SGHNT and CDR2 YENEEA. CDR3 DNA sequence: TGTGCCAGCAGCCCGGACAGTAACTATGGCTACACCTTC. Translated, it gives CASSPDSNYGYTF.

The chain has TRBV5-6 and TRBJ1-1; possible D gene TRBD1, 5 bases. This CDR3 has 15 residues. V lost 3 bases, J lost 1 base, and 13 bases lay in between. The germline gives CDR1 SGHDT, CDR2 YYEEEE. CDR3 in amino acids: CASSWYQGANTEAFF. CDR3 sequence (DNA): TGTGCCAGCAGCTGGTACCAGGGTGCGAACACTGAAGCTTTCTTT.

The chain has TRBV4-1 and TRBJ2-3, with 7 nucleotides matching TRBD1. Per germline, CDR1 MGHRA and CDR2 YSYEKL. Trimming took 3 bases from V and 0 from J; bases not matched to a gene: 6. The CDR3 consists of 16 residues. The CDR3 DNA sequence: TGCGCCAGCAGCCAGAGGGGACAGCCTAGCACAGATACGCAGTATTTT. Protein: CASSQRGQPSTDTQYF.

The chain joins TRBV11-2 to TRBJ1-4, with TRBD1 identical over 7 bases. This CDR3 contains 17 residues. Germline V CDR1 and CDR2: SGHAT, FQNNGV. Germline trimming cut 3 bases from V and 10 bases from J; bases unmatched to any gene: 17. CDR3 sequence: CASSFGPWRQGGGKLFF. CDR3 sequence (DNA): TGTGCCAGCAGCTTTGGTCCTTGGAGGCAGGGGGGCGGAAAACTGTTTTTT. Supplemented by reference TRBV11-2 and TRBJ1-4, the full variable domain reads EAGVAQSPRYKIIEKRQSVAFWCNPISGHATLYWYQQILGQGPKLLIQFQNNGVVDDSQLPKDRFSAERLKGVDSTLKIQPAKLEDSAVYLCASSFGPWRQGGGKLFFGSGTQLSVL.

This clone has a handful of counts. The gene calls are TRBV10-3 and TRBJ1-3; the D gene is possibly TRBD1 (6 bases). CDR1 is ENHRY, CDR2 SYGVKD, per germline. Trimming shortened V by 4 bases and J by 4 bases, and 8 bases separated the two germline ends. This CDR3 has 13 residues. In DNA, the CDR3 is TGTGCCATCAGTGTCAGGGGAGGAAACACCATATATTTT. Its translation: CAISVRGGNTIYF.

This sequence joins TRBV18 and TRBJ1-2, with 9 bases lining up with TRBD1. The CDR3 runs 15 residues. CDR1 and CDR2 from the germline V gene are KGHSH and LQKENI. With V trimmed by 6 bases and J by 8 bases, 13 bases remained unmatched. In nucleotides, the CDR3 is TGTGCCAGCTCGGATACAGGGGGCGAGTTTAAAGGCTACACCTTC. Translating gives CASSDTGGEFKGYTF.

The rearrangement uses TRBV4-1 and TRBJ1-2; the match to TRBD1 covers 7 bases. J was trimmed by 6 bases and V by 0 bases; bases with no gene match: 13. The CDR3 runs 17 residues. Germline V gene lookup returns CDR1 MGHRA and CDR2 YSYEKL. For the CDR3, the DNA is TGCGCCAGCAGCCAAGATTCCCGACAGGGAGGAGTTCATGGCTACACCTTC. This sequence encodes CASSQDSRQGGVHGYTF.